This TCR beta chain was recorded in a study of cytomegalovirus exposure and HLA in healthy donors. The PCR contained 60 Vbeta and 13 Jbeta primers. The data were produced by immunoSEQ multiplex PCR, yet TCRdb's version contains in-frame clones alone and is incomplete. The sample carries roughly 180,000 clones, around 80% recorded once. Trimming cost V 3 bases and J 6 bases; bases outside gene matches: 7. Germline V lookup: CDR1 MNHEY, CDR2 SMNVEV (reference sequence). This CDR3 is built from 15 residues. The receptor was derived from a woman in her fifties or sixties in good health and CMV-seropositive. The rearrangement links TRBV27 to TRBJ2-1, with 8 nucleotides matching TRBD1. Material: PBMCs. The CDR3 coding sequence is TGTGCCAGCAGTTTCTCCTGGACAGGGTCCAATGAGCAGTTCTTC. Residues: CASSFSWTGSNEQFF.